This T cell receptor beta chain was recovered during a study of T cells expressing NK-cell markers. Study summary: The authors sequenced eight donors, of whom seven were HCMV-seropositive and one was seronegative. Study-wide results and caveats: A few donors likewise had their CD3+CD56-NKG2C+ fraction led by these clonotypes. Roughly 6 donors had dominant NKG2C+ clonotypes that comprised about 1.0-8% of their CD8+ T cells.

As the method of synthesis, 5'RACE template switching with UMIs yielded TCR beta cDNA. No DNA is given; TCRdb re-called the 5' RACE reads and lists each CDR3 protein once. This sample's table reports 500,000 or so distinct CDR3 sequences. This CDR3 is built from 14 residues. On this clonotype: The antigen is undetermined.

The receptor comes from a man aged 18 to 29 in good health. The J gene is TRBJ1-5, the V gene TRBV12-3 or TRBV12-4; the TCRdb D gene call, TRBD1, has no DNA to confirm it. The sequenced material came from blood T cells: a sorted CD56 or NKG2C T cell subset, CD4+ or CD8+ T cells, or bulk PBMC T cells (not recorded which). CDR3 protein: CASSRNRDNQPQHF.